The present TCR beta chain was sequenced within a study of human T cells and chemical hapten exposure. The V gene lost 6 bases and the J gene lost 9 bases, with 21 bases spanning the gap. The V gene's germline CDR1 is MNHEY and CDR2 SVGEGT. The CDR3 is 15 amino acids. Individual cDNA molecules received unique molecular identifiers in the library. In the original analysis: There were a median of around 100,000 TCRs per sample, with a range from roughly 20,000 to 700,000. Each CDR3 protein gets one entry after TCRdb re-called the RACE reads with MiXCR. TCRdb, not the original authors, processed these V and J calls. The sample contains about 64,000 distinct CDR3 sequences, around 11% of which appear only once. The time point here: pre-sensitization, week 0. Specified treatment: therapeutic diphenylcyclopropenone sensitization with weekly scalp DPC. Sample donors consisted of patients with alopecia, aged 18 to 70 years, who were suitable for DPC.

Many counts were recorded for this clonotype. This specimen consisted of whole blood, obtained in connection with sensitization to the hapten diphenylcyclopropenone (DPC). The TCR sequence derives from a woman between 40 and 50 years old with alopecia areata. Some clones in this sample may be carry-over from other donors' samples. The chain carries TRBV6-2 or TRBV6-3 and TRBJ2-1, with D possibly TRBD2 on 6 matching bases. This CDR3 reads CASSQSWRALGEQFF. The CDR3 DNA reads TGTGCCAGCAGCCAATCGTGGAGGGCCCTCGGTGAGCAGTTCTTC.